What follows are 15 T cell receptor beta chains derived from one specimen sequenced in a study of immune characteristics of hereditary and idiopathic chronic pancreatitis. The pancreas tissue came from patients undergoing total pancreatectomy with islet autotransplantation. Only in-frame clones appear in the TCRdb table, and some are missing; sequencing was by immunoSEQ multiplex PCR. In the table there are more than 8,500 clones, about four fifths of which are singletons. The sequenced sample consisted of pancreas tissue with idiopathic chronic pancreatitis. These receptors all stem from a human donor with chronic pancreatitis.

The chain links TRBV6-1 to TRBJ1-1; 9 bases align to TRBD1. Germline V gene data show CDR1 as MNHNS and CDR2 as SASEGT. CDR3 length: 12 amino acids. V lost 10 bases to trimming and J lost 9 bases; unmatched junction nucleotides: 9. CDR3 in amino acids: CATSGQGSKAFF. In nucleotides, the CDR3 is TGTGCCACATCGGGACAGGGAAGCAAAGCTTTCTTT.

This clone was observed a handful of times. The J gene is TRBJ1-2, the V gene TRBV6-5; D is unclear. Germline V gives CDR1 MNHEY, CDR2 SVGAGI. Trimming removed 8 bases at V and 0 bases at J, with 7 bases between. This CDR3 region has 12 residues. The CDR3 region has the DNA TGTGCCAGCGCGACGACTAACTATGGCTACACCTTC. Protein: CASATTNYGYTF.

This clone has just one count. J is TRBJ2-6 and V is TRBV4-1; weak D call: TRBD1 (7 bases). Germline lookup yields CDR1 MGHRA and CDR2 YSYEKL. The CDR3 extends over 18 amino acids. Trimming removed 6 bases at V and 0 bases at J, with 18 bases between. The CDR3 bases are TGCGCCAGCAGTTTCGCGGCAGGGGGGAACTCTGGGGCCAACGTCCTGACTTTC. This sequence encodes CASSFAAGGNSGANVLTF.

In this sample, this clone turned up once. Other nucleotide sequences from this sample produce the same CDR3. The CDR3 DNA sequence: TGTGCCAGCAGGCCGGGACTTTATGGCTACACCTTC. It specifies CASRPGLYGYTF. The chain is built from TRBV7-9 and TRBJ1-2; D perhaps matches TRBD1 (5 bases). This CDR3 has 12 residues. V lost 6 bases and J lost 5, with 10 bases in between. Per the germline V gene, CDR1 is SEHNR and CDR2 is FQNEAQ (reference sequence).

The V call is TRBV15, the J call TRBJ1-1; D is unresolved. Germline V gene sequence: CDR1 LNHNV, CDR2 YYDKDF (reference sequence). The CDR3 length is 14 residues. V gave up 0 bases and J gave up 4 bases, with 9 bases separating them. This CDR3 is CATSREQDLTEAFF. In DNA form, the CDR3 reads TGTGCCACCAGCAGAGAGCAGGACCTCACTGAAGCTTTCTTT.

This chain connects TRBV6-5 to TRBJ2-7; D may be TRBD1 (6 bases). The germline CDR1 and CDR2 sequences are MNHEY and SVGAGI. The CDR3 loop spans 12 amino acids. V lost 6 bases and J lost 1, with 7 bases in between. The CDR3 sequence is CASRGQSYEQYF. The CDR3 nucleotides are TGTGCCAGCAGAGGACAGTCCTACGAGCAGTACTTC.

The CDR3 nucleotides are TGTGCCAGCAGTTTCCTAGCGGGGGGGGTCAATGAGCAGTTCTTC. This codes for CASSFLAGGVNEQFF. The chain carries TRBV27 and TRBJ2-1; the match to TRBD2 covers 12 bases. Germline lookup yields CDR1 MNHEY and CDR2 SMNVEV (reference sequence). After removal of 3 bases from V and 6 bases from J, the junction contained 3 bases not matched to a gene. This CDR3 comprises 15 residues.

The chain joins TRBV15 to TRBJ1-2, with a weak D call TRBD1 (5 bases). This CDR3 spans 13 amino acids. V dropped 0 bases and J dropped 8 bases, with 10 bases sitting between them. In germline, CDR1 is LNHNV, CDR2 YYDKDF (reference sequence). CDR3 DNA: TGTGCCACCAGCAGAGACAGGGCAGGAGGCTACACCTTC. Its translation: CATSRDRAGGYTF.

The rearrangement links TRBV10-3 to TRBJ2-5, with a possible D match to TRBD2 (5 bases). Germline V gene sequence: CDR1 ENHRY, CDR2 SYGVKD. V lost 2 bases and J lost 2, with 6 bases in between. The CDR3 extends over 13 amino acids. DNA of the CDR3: TGTGCCATCAGTGAGAGGAGGCAAGAGACCCAGTACTTC. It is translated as CAISERRQETQYF.

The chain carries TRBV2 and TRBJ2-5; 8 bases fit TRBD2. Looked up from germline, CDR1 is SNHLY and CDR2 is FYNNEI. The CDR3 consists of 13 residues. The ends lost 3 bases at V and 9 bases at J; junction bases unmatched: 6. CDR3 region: CASSDLGGEAQYF. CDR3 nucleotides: TGTGCCAGCAGTGACCTCGGGGGGGAGGCCCAGTACTTC.

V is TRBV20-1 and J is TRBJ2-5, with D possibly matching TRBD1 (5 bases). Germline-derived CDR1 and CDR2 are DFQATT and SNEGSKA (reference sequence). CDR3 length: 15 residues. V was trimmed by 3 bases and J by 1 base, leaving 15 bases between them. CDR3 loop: CSASSVAGPQETQYF. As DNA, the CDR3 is TGCAGTGCTAGTAGTGTGGCAGGGCCCCAAGAGACCCAGTACTTC.

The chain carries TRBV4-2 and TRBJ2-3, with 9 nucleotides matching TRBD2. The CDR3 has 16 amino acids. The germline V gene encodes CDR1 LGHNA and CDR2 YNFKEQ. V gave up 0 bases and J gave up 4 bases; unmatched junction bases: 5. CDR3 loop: CASSQDLGGGADTQYF. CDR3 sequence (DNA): TGTGCCAGCAGCCAAGATCTGGGCGGGGGGGCAGATACGCAGTATTTT.

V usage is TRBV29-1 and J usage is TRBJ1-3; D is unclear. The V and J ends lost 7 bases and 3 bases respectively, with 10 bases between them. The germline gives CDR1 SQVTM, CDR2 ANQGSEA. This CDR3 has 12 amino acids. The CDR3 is CSAGLGGNTIYF. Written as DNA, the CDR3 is TGCAGCGCCGGACTGGGTGGAAACACCATATATTTT.

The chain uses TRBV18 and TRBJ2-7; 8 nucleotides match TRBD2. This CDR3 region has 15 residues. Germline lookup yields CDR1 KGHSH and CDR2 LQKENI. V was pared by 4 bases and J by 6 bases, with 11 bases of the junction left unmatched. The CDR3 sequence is CASSHARGGLVEQYV. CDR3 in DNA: TGTGCCAGCTCACACGCCCGCGGGGGGCTCGTCGAGCAGTACGTC.

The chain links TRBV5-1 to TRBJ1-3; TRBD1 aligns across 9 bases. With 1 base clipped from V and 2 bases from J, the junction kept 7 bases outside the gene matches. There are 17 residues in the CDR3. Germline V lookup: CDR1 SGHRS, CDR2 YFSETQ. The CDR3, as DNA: TGCGCCAGCAGCTTGACTCAGGGACAGGGTGCTGGAAACACCATATATTTT. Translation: CASSLTQGQGAGNTIYF.